This TCR beta chain was sequenced during a study of cytomegalovirus exposure and HLA in healthy donors. Findings and caveats of the study: In a later analysis, at a false discovery rate of 0.05, roughly 17,000 TCR beta sequences were associated with HLA alleles.

The PCR had 60 Vbeta and 13 Jbeta primers. Sequencing was performed with immunoSEQ multiplex PCR; in TCRdb, only in-frame clones are kept and a portion is missing. The sample carries about 120,000 clones, 65% to 80% recorded once. Comment on this clone: What it recognizes is unknown.

Germline CDR1 reads MNHEY; CDR2 reads SVGAGI. Deletions cut 0 bases from V and 4 bases from J, with 10 bases between. The length of the CDR3 is 15 residues. The rearrangement links TRBV6-5 to TRBJ1-5; D not certain. Sequencing was carried out using PBMCs. The clonotype was recovered from a man aged 60 to 75 in good health and CMV-seropositive. The CDR3 DNA sequence: TGTGCCAGCAGTTACTCGAGGGAGAGAAATCAGCCCCAGCATTTT. Translated: CASSYSRERNQPQHF.